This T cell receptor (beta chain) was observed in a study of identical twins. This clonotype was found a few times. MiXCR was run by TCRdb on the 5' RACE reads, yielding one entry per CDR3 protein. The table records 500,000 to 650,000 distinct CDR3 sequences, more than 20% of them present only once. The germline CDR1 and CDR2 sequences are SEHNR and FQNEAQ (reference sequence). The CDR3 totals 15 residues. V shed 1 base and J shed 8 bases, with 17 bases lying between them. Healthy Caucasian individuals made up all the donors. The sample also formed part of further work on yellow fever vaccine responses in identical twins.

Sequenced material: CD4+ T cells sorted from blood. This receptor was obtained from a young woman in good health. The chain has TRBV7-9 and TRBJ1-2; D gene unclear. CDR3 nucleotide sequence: TGTGCCAGCAGCTTAGAAAGCGTCGCTATGGTGGGCTACACCTTC. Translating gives CASSLESVAMVGYTF. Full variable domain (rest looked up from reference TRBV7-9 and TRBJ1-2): DTGVSQNPRHKITKRGQNVTFRCDPISEHNRLYWYRQTLGQGPEFLTYFQNEAQLEKSRLLSDRFSAERPKGSFSTLEIQRTEQGDSAMYLCASSLESVAMVGYTFGSGTRLTVV.